The clone carrying this T cell receptor beta chain has only one observation. The sample is drawn from a study of T cell changes during pregnancy in multiple sclerosis. The assay was immunoSEQ multiplex PCR, and TCRdb's table has in-frame clones only and misses some. Of about 80,000 clones in the sample, about 92% were seen once. This CDR3 region has 16 residues. The V segment lost 4 bases and the J segment 8 bases; nucleotides outside the gene matches: 16. Per germline, CDR1 SGDLS and CDR2 YYNGEE. This receptor was identified in a female donor with multiple sclerosis, enrolled in a pregnancy study. The chain carries TRBV9 and TRBJ1-2, with 8 bases that match TRBD1. Source: peripheral blood, taken before pregnancy. CDR3 amino acids: CASSLGTGDTPEGYTF. The CDR3 DNA reads TGTGCCAGCAGCCTCGGGACAGGCGACACTCCTGAGGGCTACACCTTC.